The 21 T cell receptor beta chains listed next were all sequenced from one sample in a study of cytomegalovirus exposure and HLA in healthy donors. 60 Vbeta and 13 Jbeta primers were used in PCR. Assay used: immunoSEQ multiplex PCR; TCRdb lists only in-frame clones, some missing. The table lists approximately 190,000 clones, over 75% of them singletons. Specimen: PBMCs. The receptors derive from a man between 40 and 49 years old in good health and CMV-seropositive.

The chain employs TRBV4-3 and TRBJ2-1; perhaps TRBD2 as D (5 bases). This CDR3 region has 14 residues. Germline-derived CDR1 and CDR2 are LGHNA and YSLEER. V was cut by 3 bases and J by 8 bases, with 14 bases left in between. The CDR3 loop reads CASSHQTRVDEQFF. DNA of the CDR3: TGCGCCAGCAGCCATCAAACTAGAGTCGATGAGCAGTTCTTC.

This sequence joins TRBV7-3 and TRBJ2-6; possible D gene TRBD1, 6 bases. Germline CDR1 reads SGHTA; CDR2 reads FQGTGA. V gave up 4 bases and J gave up 0 bases, with 16 bases separating them. The CDR3 is made up of 18 amino acids. CDR3 coding DNA: TGTGCCAGCAGCTCCATTCCGGGACACCCCTCTGGGGCCAACGTCCTGACTTTC. Protein sequence: CASSSIPGHPSGANVLTF.

J is TRBJ2-3 and V is TRBV7-6; TRBD2 agrees at 7 bases. CDR1 SGHVS and CDR2 FNYEAQ come from the germline V gene. Losses at the gene ends were 1 base for V and 2 bases for J; bases not matched to a gene: 9. The CDR3 sequence is 17 residues long. The CDR3 region is CASSLESGRGPTDTQYF. CDR3 sequence (DNA): TGTGCCAGCAGCTTAGAGTCGGGGAGGGGCCCCACAGATACGCAGTATTTT.

The chain carries TRBV7-2 and TRBJ2-7; possible D gene TRBD2, 6 bases. V was pared by 6 bases and J by 3 bases, with 12 bases between. The germline CDR1 and CDR2 sequences are SGHTA and FQGNSA. The CDR3 has 13 amino acids. This CDR3 is CASSYMGGYEQYF. The CDR3 DNA reads as TGTGCCAGCAGTTATATGGGAGGCTACGAGCAGTACTTC.

This chain uses TRBV14 with TRBJ1-1, with TRBD1 identical over 11 bases. CDR3 size: 16 residues. The ends lost 4 bases at V and 9 bases at J; junction bases unmatched: 13. Germline V gene lookup returns CDR1 SGHDN and CDR2 FVKESK. CDR3 in DNA: TGTGCCAGCAGCCTCCGGACAGGGGGCGGCTTCCTTCAAGCTTTCTTT. Its translation: CASSLRTGGGFLQAFF.

The chain links TRBV7-6 to TRBJ1-1; D may be TRBD1 (6 bases). V dropped 5 bases and J dropped 5 bases, with 18 bases sitting between them. There are 15 residues in the CDR3. CDR1 and CDR2 (germline): SGHVS, FNYEAQ. CDR3 nucleotide sequence: TGTGCCAGCAGCACACAACAGGGAAGAAGTACTGAAGCTTTCTTT. This gives the protein CASSTQQGRSTEAFF.

V gene TRBV19 combines with J gene TRBJ2-3, with 12 bases that match TRBD1. The CDR3 has 17 amino acids. CDR1 and CDR2 from the germline V gene are LNHDA and SQIVND (reference sequence). Trimming removed 5 bases from V and 4 bases from J; junction bases left unmatched: 10. Written as DNA, the CDR3 is TGTGCCAGTAGTGTTCCGGGACAGGGGGCTGGGGCAGATACGCAGTATTTT. This translates into CASSVPGQGAGADTQYF.

CDR3 bases: TGTGCCTTCTCGATCGGACACCCCTCTGGGGCCAACGTCCTGACTTTC. Translated: CAFSIGHPSGANVLTF. The chain is built from TRBV30 and TRBJ2-6, with D possibly matching TRBD1 (5 bases). The CDR3 runs to 16 residues. Trimming cost V 7 bases and J 0 bases, with 16 bases left between them. The germline gives CDR1 GTSNPN, CDR2 SVGIG (reference sequence).

The chain has TRBV11-1 and TRBJ1-1, with D unclear. Trimming removed 7 bases at V and 1 base at J, with 19 bases between. The CDR3 consists of 16 residues. Looked up from germline, CDR1 is SGHAT and CDR2 is FQDESV (reference sequence). For the CDR3, the DNA is TGTGCCAGCACCCTCTTTCGGCCTCAGGAGAACACTGAAGCTTTCTTT. Encoded protein: CASTLFRPQENTEAFF.

In its sample, this clone was seen once. This chain joins TRBV27 and TRBJ1-1; 7 bases map to TRBD1. From germline, CDR1 is MNHEY and CDR2 SMNVEV (reference sequence). The CDR3 consists of 14 residues. J lost 1 base, V lost 5 bases, and 4 bases had no gene match. CDR3 in DNA: TGTGCCAGCAGTCTAACAGGGGCGAACACTGAAGCTTTCTTT. Its protein product is CASSLTGANTEAFF.

The CDR3 here is CSVGPGGLSNNTEAFF. The CDR3 DNA sequence: TGCAGCGTTGGACCAGGGGGCCTCTCGAATAACACTGAAGCTTTCTTT. This chain connects TRBV29-1 to TRBJ1-1; 8 bases align to TRBD1. In germline, CDR1 is SQVTM, CDR2 ANQGSEA. V shed 4 bases and J 2 bases; nucleotides not matched to a gene: 12. There are 16 residues in the CDR3.

The chain carries TRBV7-9 and TRBJ2-5; 10 nucleotides agree with TRBD1. The germline gives CDR1 SEHNR, CDR2 FQNEAQ (reference sequence). Trimming cost V 4 bases and J 5 bases; bases outside gene matches: 4. This CDR3 spans 14 amino acids. The CDR3 coding sequence is TGTGCCAGCAGCTCGACAGGGGGCGCGGAGACCCAGTACTTC. It encodes CASSSTGGAETQYF.

This clone was observed a handful of times. J is TRBJ1-1 and V is TRBV14, with 8 nucleotides matching TRBD1. This CDR3 contains 17 residues. Unmatched junction bases numbered 10, after V lost 0 bases and J lost 4 bases. Germline assignment: CDR1 SGHDN and CDR2 FVKESK. The CDR3 loop is CASSQDSSVDRGTEAFF. The DNA of the CDR3 is TGTGCCAGCAGCCAAGATAGTTCGGTAGACAGGGGCACTGAAGCTTTCTTT.

The chain is built from TRBV27 and TRBJ1-3; D might be TRBD1 (6 bases). Trimming took 4 bases from V and 2 from J, leaving 12 bases between them. The CDR3 loop spans 15 amino acids. Per germline, CDR1 MNHEY and CDR2 SMNVEV (reference sequence). The CDR3 spells CASSSLGQTGNTIYF. The CDR3 region has the DNA TGTGCCAGCAGTTCTTTGGGACAAACTGGAAACACCATATATTTT.

V and J are TRBV6-6 and TRBJ2-7; weak D call: TRBD1 (5 bases). CDR1 and CDR2 (germline): MNHNY, SVGAGI (reference sequence). V was trimmed by 5 bases and J by 4 bases, leaving 18 bases between them. The CDR3 has 15 amino acids. The CDR3 sequence is CASSTRQFTTYEQYF. For the CDR3, the DNA is TGTGCCAGCAGTACCCGACAGTTTACTACTTACGAGCAGTACTTC.

V gene TRBV7-2 combines with J gene TRBJ1-2; tentative D call: TRBD1 (5 bases). Germline CDR1 reads SGHTA; CDR2 reads FQGNSA. Trimming shortened V by 0 bases and J by 8 bases, and 13 bases separated the two germline ends. The CDR3 has 14 amino acids. CDR3 coding DNA: TGTGCCAGCAGCTTAGCGGGGTCAGGGCCCGGCTACACCTTC. It is translated as CASSLAGSGPGYTF.

The DNA of the CDR3 is TGTGCCAGCAGCACCCACTTGACAGCTGCAGACTATGGCTACACCTTC. Its protein is CASSTHLTAADYGYTF. The V gene is TRBV7-9, the J gene TRBJ1-2, with D perhaps TRBD1 (5 bases). This CDR3 contains 16 residues. The germline V and J ends were trimmed by 5 bases and 3 bases, with 19 bases remaining between them. Germline CDR1 SEHNR, CDR2 FQNEAQ (reference sequence). The variable domain in full, with the rest retrieved from reference TRBV7-9 and TRBJ1-2, is DTGVSQNPRHKITKRGQNVTFRCDPISEHNRLYWYRQTLGQGPEFLTYFQNEAQLEKSRLLSDRFSAERPKGSFSTLEIQRTEQGDSAMYLCASSTHLTAADYGYTFGSGTRLTVV.

The rearrangement uses TRBV5-1 and TRBJ2-3; D uncertain. Germline V gene sequence: CDR1 SGHRS, CDR2 YFSETQ. The CDR3 is 16 amino acids. V shed 1 base and J shed 2 bases, with 14 bases lying between them. The CDR3 reads CASSLRRLHDTDTQYF. The CDR3 DNA follows: TGCGCCAGCAGCTTGAGGCGGCTGCACGACACAGATACGCAGTATTTT.

The J gene is TRBJ1-5, the V gene TRBV30; 8 bases map to TRBD1. Germline V gives CDR1 GTSNPN, CDR2 SVGIG (reference sequence). Losses at the gene ends were 1 base for V and 7 bases for J; bases not matched to a gene: 3. This CDR3 comprises 13 residues. The CDR3 loop reads CAWSGQGKQPQHF. CDR3 in DNA: TGTGCCTGGAGTGGACAGGGGAAACAGCCCCAGCATTTT.

The V call is TRBV5-1, the J call TRBJ1-2, with 8 bases aligning to TRBD1. J was trimmed by 5 bases and V by 4 bases; bases with no gene match: 10. The CDR3 is made up of 15 amino acids. The germline CDR1 and CDR2 sequences are SGHRS and YFSETQ. CDR3 residues: CASSLPGQAGYGYTF. The CDR3 DNA sequence: TGCGCCAGCAGCCTTCCGGGACAGGCGGGGTATGGCTACACCTTC.

The gene calls are TRBV10-3 and TRBJ2-3; 9 bases align to TRBD1. Looked up from germline, CDR1 is ENHRY and CDR2 is SYGVKD. Trimming removed 10 bases from V and 0 bases from J; junction bases left unmatched: 8. CDR3 length: 15 residues. CDR3 in amino acids: CATTRDRASTDTQYF. CDR3 nucleotides: TGTGCCACCACCAGGGACAGGGCGAGCACAGATACGCAGTATTTT.